This TCR beta chain stems from a study of PD-L1 blockade in urothelial cancer (dated by TCRdb to 2017 to 2019). About the investigation overall: All patients started therapy at some point between 2014 and 2016 and received atezolizumab 1,200 mg intravenously every 3 weeks. Around 30 patients had pretreatment blood TCR-seq, about 25 had at least one posttreatment blood collection, and about 25 had tumor TCR-seq. Whole exome sequencing and RNA sequencing of pretreatment tumors were performed alongside TCR sequencing in the same patients. Pretreatment tumor samples, along with matched peripheral blood collected serially before and after atezolizumab treatment, underwent TCR sequencing. An ECOG performance status of 0 or 1 was recorded for the patients, and 0 to 3 prior chemotherapy regimens had been received by the patients. Twenty-five of 29 patients were identified as males with urothelial cancer of bladder origin, and a prior smoking history was reported by 18 of 29 patients. Blood samples yielded a median of around 150,000 T cells and tens of thousands of unique TCRs, with median clonality 0.080. Durable clinical benefit was defined as a progression-free survival longer than 6 months, and TCR features were additionally tested against progression-free survival and overall survival. Somatic, immune and clinical correlates of response to PD-L1 blockade with atezolizumab in urothelial cancer were the focus of an exploratory multi-omic analysis. Blood samples were analyzed at two time points: 3 weeks after treatment start (second dose) and 6 weeks after treatment start. Roughly ten patients achieved durable clinical benefit and around 19 did not. Overall study results and their limits: Patients with durable benefit showed greater expansion of tumor-associated TCR clones in peripheral blood 3 weeks after starting treatment (n = 22, p = 0.022). Improved progression-free and overall survival was found to be associated with pretreatment peripheral blood TCR clonality below the median. Because the sample size was small (n ≈ 27) and many exploratory analyses were performed, the results are intended to be hypothesis-generating.

The CDR3 numbers 15 residues from cysteine through phenylalanine. The retained sequence is limited to the CDR3, 45 bases, with the frame set at the first base. The germline V gene specifies MGHRA as CDR1 and YSYEKL as CDR2. V is cut by 4 bases and J by 5 bases, and the space between the germline ends is 15 bases. Points on this clone: Its cognate antigen has yet to be identified. The input lacks base qualities; no much larger clone sits a single base away.

Synthetic TCR analog templates were spiked into each PCR so that absolute template abundance could be estimated from read counts. The immunoSEQ assay was used to amplify TCRbeta CDR3 regions from genomic DNA with bias-controlled V and J gene primers. Rearranged TCRbeta segments were sequenced at approximately 20X coverage. In the authors' own workflow: Clustering was used to correct sequencing errors, and CDR3s were annotated against IMGT so that V, D and J genes could be assigned. Downstream analyses used only productive TCRbeta rearrangements and left out out-of-frame or stop-codon sequences. Clonality was calculated as one minus the Shannon entropy normalized by the log of the number of unique productive sequences. Clones differing between time points or between blood and tumor were identified using Fisher's exact test with Benjamini-Hochberg correction, with an adjusted p below 0.01 applied as the threshold. In TCRdb, the immuneACCESS table is reduced to in-frame sequences with V and J assigned. These tables do not hold every clone; where another copy was compared, an unresolved V gene accounts for under half, and the others remain unexplained. V and J calls plus clone size are reproduced from that table; the DNA served to infer D and trimming. For this sample there are 50,000 to 60,000 clones; roughly 86% appear just once. The ten largest clones take up less than 3% of the sample.

A total of under 35 patients with locally advanced or metastatic urothelial carcinoma, treated at Memorial Sloan Kettering on a trial protocol, made up the cohort. Peripheral blood mononuclear cells were collected from each patient pretreatment and during treatment, giving between 1 and 8 total time points per patient. The Qiagen DNeasy Blood extraction kit was used to purify genomic DNA from total PBMCs and tumor samples. PBMCs were collected pretreatment and during treatment, and were isolated and stored as previously described. Rearrangement joined TRBV4-1 to TRBJ1-5; perhaps TRBD1 is the D gene, with 6 bases matching. The TCR was taken from a man in his forties or fifties with urothelial cancer. Here the sequenced sample was PBMCs, taken around atezolizumab (anti-PD-L1) treatment. CDR3 sequence: CASSLNEGVHQPQHF. The DNA sequence follows: TGCGCCAGCAGCCTCAACGAGGGGGTTCATCAGCCCCAGCATTTT.